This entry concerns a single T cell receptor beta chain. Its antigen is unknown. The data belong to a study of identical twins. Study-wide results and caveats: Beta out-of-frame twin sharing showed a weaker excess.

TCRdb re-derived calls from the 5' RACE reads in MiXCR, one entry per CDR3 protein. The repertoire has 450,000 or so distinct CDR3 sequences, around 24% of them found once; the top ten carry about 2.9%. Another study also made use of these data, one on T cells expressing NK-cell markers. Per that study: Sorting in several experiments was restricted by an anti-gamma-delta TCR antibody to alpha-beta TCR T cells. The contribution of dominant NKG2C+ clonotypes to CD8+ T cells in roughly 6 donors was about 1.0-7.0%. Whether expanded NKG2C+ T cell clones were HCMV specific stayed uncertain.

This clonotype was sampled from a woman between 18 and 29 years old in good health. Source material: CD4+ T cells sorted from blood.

The CDR3 nucleotides are TGTGCCAGCAGGAGGACAGGCAGTAATTCACCCCTCCACTTT. Protein: CASRRTGSNSPLHF. The V call is TRBV6-1, the J call TRBJ1-6; 7 bases are a match to TRBD1. CDR1 and CDR2 from the germline V gene are MNHNS and SASEGT. This CDR3 region has 14 residues. The junction had 5 bases not matched to a gene; V was cut back by 6 bases and J by 6 bases.